This paragraph reports one T cell receptor beta chain. Its antigen remains unknown. The sample contains more than one DNA sequence encoding this CDR3. This sample stems from a study of shared clonotypes between healthy human individuals. Study findings and constraints: Clonotypes shared by all four sorted-subset donors had higher generation probabilities than non-shared clonotypes.

Sequenced by immunoSEQ multiplex PCR; TCRdb stores in-frame clones only, minus some. Among about 2.4 million clones listed, roughly 92% were seen once. Subsets obtained from CD4+ cells comprised CD45RA+ naive and CD45RA-negative memory cells. CDR3 length equals 15 residues. Germline V gene data show CDR1 as SGHRS and CDR2 as YFSETQ. The V segment lost 2 bases and the J segment 2 bases; nucleotides outside the gene matches: 2. The chain joins TRBV5-1 to TRBJ2-1; 9 nucleotides line up with TRBD1. This receptor was obtained from a man aged 18 to 29 in good health. Sequenced: naive CD4+ T cells sorted from blood. The subset here: CD45RA+ positively selected. The CDR3 DNA follows: TGCGCCAGCAGCTTAACAGGGGGCACCTACAATGAGCAGTTCTTC. This gives the protein CASSLTGGTYNEQFF.